Listed below are T cell receptor beta chains from one sample, sequenced in a study of T cell repertoires in cytomegalovirus infection. These receptors' antigens are unknown. TCRdb independently ran MiXCR on the reads; one entry per CDR3 protein. The profile shows about 500,000 distinct CDR3 sequences, roughly a third of them singletons. Sequenced material: cultured PBMCs, taken from culture after CMV antigen stimulation. The receptors shown here come from a human donor in good health (CMV status not recorded). Some clones in this sample may be carry-over from other donors' samples. Both conserved end residues are trimmed from each CDR3. A clone size is listed for some rows: how often the clone was seen (once, few, many), or a class if it is expanded.

V gene,clone size,J gene,CDR3 protein
TRBV14,-,TRBJ2-2,ASSQDQQFKLF
TRBV6-5,few,TRBJ2-3,ASATLAGGPESDTQY
TRBV7-6,few,TRBJ2-7,ASSSFRGGSSYEQY
TRBV12-3/TRBV12-4,-,TRBJ2-7,ASSPGGGTLYEQY
TRBV4-3,-,TRBJ2-1,ASSQERAGGIHNEQF
TRBV7-4,-,TRBJ1-1,ASTMGGSTEAF
TRBV4-1,-,TRBJ2-1,ASSQDSTGTSKRQF
TRBV4-1,-,TRBJ2-1,ASSQDKGGPPYNEQF
TRBV6-2/TRBV6-3,-,TRBJ2-1,ASSSGLAGGPLLFNEQF
TRBV7-8,few,TRBJ2-4,ASSLAGGSSAKNIQY
TRBV12-3/TRBV12-4,-,TRBJ2-7,ASSPGQGSLRNEQY
TRBV5-1,-,TRBJ2-5,ASSLAVSWDQETQY
TRBV6-6,-,TRBJ2-1,ASRRSLAGVQEQF
TRBV12-5,many,TRBJ2-1,ASGLVLGRDRYNEQF
TRBV10-3,-,TRBJ2-5,AISEWGPSSGQETQY
TRBV7-2,many,TRBJ2-7,ASSTRLAGSYEQY
TRBV20-1,-,TRBJ2-1,SASLIAGDEQF
TRBV6-1,-,TRBJ1-5,ASRRSRDRERQPQH
TRBV6-1,few,TRBJ2-2,ASSRTATGHTGELF
TRBV6-6,-,TRBJ2-7,ASSGQGWHEQY
TRBV28,few,TRBJ1-5,ASSSGQDYSNQPQH
TRBV15,-,TRBJ2-3,ATSRGLAGASTDTQY
TRBV6-2/TRBV6-3,-,TRBJ2-3,ASSSLTSGSTDTQY
TRBV9,few,TRBJ1-2,ASSVGTDSSYGYT
TRBV5-1,-,TRBJ2-5,ASSSGTGSPEAQY
TRBV7-2,few,TRBJ2-1,ASSLEPGPRWF
TRBV4-1,many,TRBJ2-1,ASSQDYQRGGNEQF
TRBV5-4,few,TRBJ2-2,ASSWGLNTGELF
TRBV7-2,many,TRBJ1-1,ASSLVAGLDTEAF
TRBV20-1,-,TRBJ2-1,SARDRSSGRANEQF
TRBV14,-,TRBJ2-3,ASSPTGASTDTQY
TRBV12-3/TRBV12-4,few,TRBJ2-7,ASSQTGGSYEQY
TRBV20-1,few,TRBJ2-3,SANKNSVHTDTQY
TRBV14,-,TRBJ1-2,ASSQHNRNGYT
TRBV27,-,TRBJ2-5,ASSLLGTSGAQETQY
TRBV6-1,many,TRBJ2-1,ASSWEPGLTRANSYNEQF
TRBV6-1,few,TRBJ1-2,ASSEPGQTYGYT
TRBV7-2,many,TRBJ2-3,ASSQRLAGDRTDTQY
TRBV6-2/TRBV6-3,few,TRBJ1-1,ASRDDYRGLLHTEAF
TRBV25-1,few,TRBJ2-5,ASSDLGGGEGETQY
TRBV27,-,TRBJ2-1,ASSDLLPGLAGLSSYNEQF
TRBV7-2,many,TRBJ2-1,ASSFVPGLASGSRNNEQF
TRBV6-1,few,TRBJ1-1,ASSHTGRPDTEAF
TRBV20-1,once,TRBJ2-3,SAQRGGSTDTQY
TRBV27,few,TRBJ2-7,ASSLYREQLYEQY
TRBV20-1,-,TRBJ1-6,SARAPGSRVDSPLH
TRBV6-6,-,TRBJ2-3,ASTSRGSDTQY
TRBV7-2,many,TRBJ2-3,ASSGWAPGGDTQY
TRBV7-2,-,TRBJ1-5,ASSPEGVVGNQPQH
TRBV7-2,many,TRBJ1-1,ASSPTTGMNTEAF
TRBV20-1,few,TRBJ1-3,SAIMSNSGNTIY
TRBV10-3,-,TRBJ2-1,ATRLAANNEQF
TRBV19,-,TRBJ1-2,ASSIGREGYGYT
TRBV6-5,once,TRBJ1-4,ASSYGRRREKLF